The clone carrying this T cell receptor beta chain showed up just a few times. Its target is unknown. The data stem from a study of blood T cells in healthy people across ages. Points from the study as a whole: For the donors, CMV status was unknown and possibly confounded expanded clonotype changes.

Germline V CDR1 and CDR2: SEHNR, FQNEAQ (reference sequence). Trimming took 5 bases from V and 0 from J, leaving 16 bases between them. CDR3 length: 16 residues. With a J-beta primer mix and a sample-barcoded 5' primer, a second PCR ran about 7 to 12 cycles. Each cDNA molecule received a tag from a template-switch adaptor that had 12 random nucleotides. Each sample yielded at least 2.5 million CDR3-containing paired-end reads. In TCRdb, the 5' RACE reads were re-called with MiXCR into one record per CDR3 protein. The sample carries some 760,000 distinct CDR3 sequences, 20% to 25% recorded once. These sequences were also reported in another study, on T cells of mothers and their children. That study adds: In the second PCR, M1S primer introduced barcodes and 2-4 random bases.

The sequenced material came from blood. This chain connects TRBV7-9 to TRBJ1-2; a weak D match, TRBD1 (6 bases). The receptor's source is a boy aged 10-17 years in good health. The CDR3 loop is CASSPSTGDSNYGYTF. The DNA for the CDR3 is TGTGCCAGCAGCCCCTCGACAGGAGACTCTAACTATGGCTACACCTTC.